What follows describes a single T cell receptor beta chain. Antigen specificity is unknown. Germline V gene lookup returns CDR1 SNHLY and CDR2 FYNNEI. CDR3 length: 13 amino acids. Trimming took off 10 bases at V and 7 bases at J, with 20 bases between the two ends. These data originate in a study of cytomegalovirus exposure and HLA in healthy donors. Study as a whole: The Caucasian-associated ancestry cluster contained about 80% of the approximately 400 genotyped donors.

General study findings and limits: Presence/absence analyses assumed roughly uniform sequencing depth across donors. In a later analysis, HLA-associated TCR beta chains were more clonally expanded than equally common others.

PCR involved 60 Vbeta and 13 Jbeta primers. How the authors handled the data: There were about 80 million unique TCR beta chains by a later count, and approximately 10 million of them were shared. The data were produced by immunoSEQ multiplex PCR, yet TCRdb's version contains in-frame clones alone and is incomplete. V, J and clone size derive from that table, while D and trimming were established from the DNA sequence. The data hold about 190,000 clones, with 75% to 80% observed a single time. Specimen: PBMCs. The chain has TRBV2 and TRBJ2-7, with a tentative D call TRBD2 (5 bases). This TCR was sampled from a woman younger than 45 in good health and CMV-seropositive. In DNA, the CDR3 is TGTGCCACTGGTCTCGAGGGTTATCTAGAGCAGTACTTC. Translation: CATGLEGYLEQYF.